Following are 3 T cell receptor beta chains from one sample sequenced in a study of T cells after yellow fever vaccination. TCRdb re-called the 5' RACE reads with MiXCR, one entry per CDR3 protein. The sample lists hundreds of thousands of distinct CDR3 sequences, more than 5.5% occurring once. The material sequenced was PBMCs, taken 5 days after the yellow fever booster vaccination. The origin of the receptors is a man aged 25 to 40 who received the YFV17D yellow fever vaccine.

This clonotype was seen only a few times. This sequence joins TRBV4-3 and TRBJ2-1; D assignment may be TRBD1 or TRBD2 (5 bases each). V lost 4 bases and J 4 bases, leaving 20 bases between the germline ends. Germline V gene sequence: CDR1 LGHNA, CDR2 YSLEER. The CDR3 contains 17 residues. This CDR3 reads CASSPKAVRGSYNEQFF. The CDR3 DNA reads TGCGCCAGCAGCCCCAAGGCAGTCCGGGGCTCTTACAATGAGCAGTTCTTC.

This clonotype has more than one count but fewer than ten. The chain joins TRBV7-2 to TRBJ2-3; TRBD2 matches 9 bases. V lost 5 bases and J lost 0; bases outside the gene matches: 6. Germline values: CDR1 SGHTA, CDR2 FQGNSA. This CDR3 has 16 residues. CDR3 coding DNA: TGTGCCAGCAGCCGCGTAGCGGGAGTTAGCACAGATACGCAGTATTTT. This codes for CASSRVAGVSTDTQYF. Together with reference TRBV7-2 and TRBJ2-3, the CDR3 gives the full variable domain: GAGVSQSPSNKVTEKGKDVELRCDPISGHTALYWYRQSLGQGLEFLIYFQGNSAPDKSGLPSDRFSAERTGGSVSTLTIQRTQQEDSAVYLCASSRVAGVSTDTQYFGPGTRLTVL.

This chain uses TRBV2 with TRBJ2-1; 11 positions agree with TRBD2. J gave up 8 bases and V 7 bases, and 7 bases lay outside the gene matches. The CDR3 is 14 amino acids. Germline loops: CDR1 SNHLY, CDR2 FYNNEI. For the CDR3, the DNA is TGTGCCAGCAAACTAGCGGGAGAGGGACATGAGCAGTTCTTC. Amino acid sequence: CASKLAGEGHEQFF. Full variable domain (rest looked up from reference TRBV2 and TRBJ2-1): EPEVTQTPSHQVTQMGQEVILRCVPISNHLYFYWYRQILGQKVEFLVSFYNNEISEKSEIFDDQFSVERPDGSNFTLKIRSTKLEDSAMYFCASKLAGEGHEQFFGPGTRLTVL.